Following are 32 T cell receptor beta chains from one sample sequenced in a study of cytomegalovirus exposure and HLA in healthy donors. Clones were read by immunoSEQ multiplex PCR, and TCRdb kept only the in-frame ones, dropping some. The top ten hold 0.8% to 0.85% of the sample, which has about 360,000 clones, more than 80% seen once. Sequencing was done on a sample of PBMCs. These receptors originate from a woman between 18 and 30 years old in good health and CMV-seronegative.

The V and J genes are TRBV5-1 and TRBJ1-1; weak D call: TRBD1 (5 bases). V was cut by 3 bases and J by 4 bases, with 10 bases left in between. This CDR3 is 13 amino acids long. Germline lookup yields CDR1 SGHRS and CDR2 YFSETQ. In DNA, the CDR3 is TGCGCCAGCAGCTGGGGCTTGGGCACTGAAGCTTTCTTT. This codes for CASSWGLGTEAFF. The full variable domain, rest sourced from reference TRBV5-1 and TRBJ1-1, is KAGVTQTPRYLIKTRGQQVTLSCSPISGHRSVSWYQQTPGQGLQFLFEYFSETQRNKGNFPGRFSGRQFSNSRSEMNVSTLELGDSALYLCASSWGLGTEAFFGQGTRLTVV.

V is TRBV7-9 and J is TRBJ2-7; D possibly corresponds to TRBD2 (5 bases). CDR3 size: 12 residues. Per germline, CDR1 SEHNR and CDR2 FQNEAQ (reference sequence). Trimming removed 5 bases at V and 2 bases at J, with 7 bases between. The CDR3 DNA reads TGTGCCAGCAGCGTCGGGACCTACGAGCAGTACTTC. This translates into CASSVGTYEQYF.

V and J are TRBV5-6 and TRBJ1-2; D might be TRBD1 (5 bases). The CDR3 is 12 residues long. The ends were cut back, 3 bases at V and 13 bases at J, with 16 bases in the middle. Germline lookup yields CDR1 SGHDT and CDR2 YYEEEE. In nucleotides, the CDR3 is TGTGCCAGCAGCTCCCCCGAGATGGGGGGCACCTTC. Its protein is CASSSPEMGGTF.

The V call is TRBV6-1, the J call TRBJ1-2, with unresolved D. V dropped 6 bases and J dropped 1 base, with 15 bases sitting between them. The CDR3 is made up of 15 amino acids. From germline, CDR1 is MNHNS and CDR2 SASEGT. In DNA form, the CDR3 reads TGTGCCAGCAGCAACGAGCCCGGGAGTAACTATGGCTACACCTTC. It yields the protein CASSNEPGSNYGYTF.

The rearrangement links TRBV2 to TRBJ1-1; D unclear. V was cut by 4 bases and J by 8 bases, with 5 bases left in between. There are 10 residues in the CDR3. The germline gives CDR1 SNHLY, CDR2 FYNNEI. The CDR3 loop is CASSALEAFF. In DNA form, the CDR3 reads TGTGCCAGCAGTGCCTTGGAAGCTTTCTTT.

V is TRBV5-1 and J is TRBJ2-5, with TRBD1 matching 10 bases. The CDR3 has 14 residues. Trimming removed 4 bases from V and 5 bases from J; junction bases left unmatched: 5. Germline values: CDR1 SGHRS, CDR2 YFSETQ. This CDR3 reads CASSTPTGGETQYF. The CDR3 nucleotides are TGCGCCAGCAGCACCCCGACAGGGGGCGAGACCCAGTACTTC.

The chain employs TRBV28 and TRBJ2-1; 9 bases map to TRBD2. The germline CDR1 and CDR2 sequences are MDHEN and SYDVKM. This CDR3 is 13 amino acids long. CDR3 in amino acids: CAHRLAGRDEQFF. DNA for the CDR3: TGTGCACACCGGCTAGCGGGAAGAGATGAGCAGTTCTTC.

This clone occurred once. This chain links TRBV6-5 with TRBJ2-7, with D possibly being TRBD1 (5 bases). V lost 6 bases and J 4 bases, leaving 13 bases between the germline ends. The CDR3 length is 13 residues. Germline V gene data show CDR1 as MNHEY and CDR2 as SVGAGI. The CDR3 nucleotides are TGTGCCAGCAGCCAGGGATTTTTGTACGAGCAGTACTTC. Translated: CASSQGFLYEQYF.

This chain connects TRBV27 to TRBJ2-1; D perhaps matches TRBD1 (5 bases). Germline lookup yields CDR1 MNHEY and CDR2 SMNVEV (reference sequence). The V and J ends lost 6 bases and 4 bases respectively, with 19 bases between them. This CDR3 spans 16 amino acids. The CDR3 region has the DNA TGTGCCAGCAGCCCCAACAGGAACGCGATATACAATGAGCAGTTCTTC. Translated, it gives CASSPNRNAIYNEQFF.

The chain recombines TRBV7-9 with TRBJ2-1; 13 nucleotides line up with TRBD2. CDR1 SEHNR and CDR2 FQNEAQ come from the germline V gene (reference sequence). V shed 6 bases and J 7 bases; nucleotides not matched to a gene: 6. CDR3 length equals 15 residues. Here the CDR3 reads CASSYTSGRGNEQFF. The CDR3 DNA reads as TGTGCCAGCAGTTATACTAGCGGGAGGGGTAATGAGCAGTTCTTC.

V is TRBV27 and J is TRBJ1-5, with TRBD1 identical over 8 bases. Germline V gives CDR1 MNHEY, CDR2 SMNVEV (reference sequence). J lost 7 bases, V lost 5 bases, and 7 bases had no gene match. The CDR3 is made up of 14 amino acids. CDR3 amino acids: CASSTGQGGQPQHF. The CDR3 DNA reads as TGTGCCAGCAGTACCGGACAGGGCGGGCAGCCCCAGCATTTT.

The chain carries TRBV13 and TRBJ2-3; 7 nucleotides agree with TRBD1. Trimming cost V 5 bases and J 0 bases; bases outside gene matches: 8. The CDR3 covers 16 residues. Germline values: CDR1 PRHDT, CDR2 FYEKMQ (reference sequence). The CDR3 nucleotides read TGTGCCAGCAGCAAAAGACAGGGATGGAGCACAGATACGCAGTATTTT. Amino acid sequence: CASSKRQGWSTDTQYF.

The chain recombines TRBV11-2 with TRBJ2-3; 8 nucleotides line up with TRBD2. There are 17 residues in the CDR3. Trimming cost V 6 bases and J 6 bases; bases outside gene matches: 17. CDR1 is SGHAT and CDR2 is FQNNGV in the germline V gene. This chain's CDR3 is CASSPFGSREGRDTQYF. Written as DNA, the CDR3 is TGTGCCAGCAGTCCCTTCGGATCCCGGGAGGGGAGGGATACGCAGTATTTT.

The rearrangement links TRBV5-6 to TRBJ2-3; D possibly corresponds to TRBD2 (6 bases). The CDR3 contains 13 residues. Trimming stripped 3 bases from V and 4 bases from J, with 9 bases between. CDR1 and CDR2 (germline): SGHDT, YYEEEE. The CDR3 region is CASSWGTSDTQYF. The CDR3 region has the DNA TGTGCCAGCAGCTGGGGGACTTCAGATACGCAGTATTTT.

The genes are TRBV6-1 and TRBJ2-5; the D gene is possibly TRBD2 (6 bases). Germline-derived CDR1 and CDR2 are MNHNS and SASEGT. This CDR3 contains 10 residues. V gave up 8 bases and J gave up 5 bases, with 6 bases separating them. CDR3 bases: TGTGCCAGCGCGGGGGAGACCCAGTACTTC. It translates to CASAGETQYF.

This chain links TRBV4-1 with TRBJ2-5; TRBD2 matches at 8 bases. V lost 1 base and J lost 5; bases outside the gene matches: 6. Germline V gene sequence: CDR1 MGHRA, CDR2 YSYEKL. The CDR3 length is 15 residues. CDR3 sequence (DNA): TGCGCCAGCAGCCAAGGATCCGGGACTAGTGAGACCCAGTACTTC. This encodes CASSQGSGTSETQYF.

The rearrangement links TRBV25-1 to TRBJ1-1; 7 bases map to TRBD1. With 2 bases clipped from V and 11 bases from J, the junction kept 5 bases outside the gene matches. Germline values: CDR1 MGHDK, CDR2 SYGVNS. The CDR3 covers 12 residues. In nucleotides, the CDR3 is TGTGCCAGCAGTGAACAGGGGGTACAGGCTTTCTTT. Protein product: CASSEQGVQAFF.

V is TRBV9 and J is TRBJ2-1; 8 bases agree with TRBD2. The germline V gene encodes CDR1 SGDLS and CDR2 YYNGEE. The V and J ends lost 4 bases and 2 bases, in that order; junction bases with no gene match: 8. The CDR3 spans 16 residues. CDR3 in amino acids: CASSRTSRGTYNEQFF. The CDR3 nucleotides read TGTGCCAGCAGCCGGACTAGCCGCGGGACCTACAATGAGCAGTTCTTC.

The gene calls are TRBV10-3 and TRBJ2-3; D is perhaps TRBD2 (5 bases). With 0 bases removed from V and 2 bases from J, the gap between germline ends came to 6 bases. The CDR3 consists of 14 residues. The V gene's germline CDR1 is ENHRY and CDR2 SYGVKD. CDR3 nucleotides: TGTGCCATCAGTGAGTCGACTACCACAGATACGCAGTATTTT. It specifies CAISESTTTDTQYF.

The J gene is TRBJ1-1, the V gene TRBV2, with TRBD1 as a possible D gene (5 bases). The germline V gene encodes CDR1 SNHLY and CDR2 FYNNEI. V was shortened by 0 bases and J by 1 base, with 12 bases between the two germline ends. This CDR3 has 16 amino acids. The CDR3 region has the DNA TGTGCCAGCAGTGAAGCGCCAGACAGCCGGAACACTGAAGCTTTCTTT. It yields the protein CASSEAPDSRNTEAFF.

CDR3 protein: CASSLRDSPSGNEQFF. Here the CDR3 DNA reads TGTGCCAGCAGCCTGAGGGACTCCCCAAGTGGGAATGAGCAGTTCTTC. The chain couples TRBV7-9 to TRBJ2-1, with D tentatively TRBD2 (6 bases). Trimming pared 5 bases from V and 7 bases from J, leaving 21 bases between. The length of the CDR3 is 16 residues. Germline V CDR1 and CDR2: SEHNR, FQNEAQ (reference sequence).

The chain is built from TRBV6-5 and TRBJ1-2; 9 bases fit TRBD1. The CDR3 totals 15 residues. The V segment lost 5 bases and the J segment 4 bases; nucleotides outside the gene matches: 8. CDR1 is MNHEY and CDR2 is SVGAGI in the germline V gene. CDR3 in DNA: TGTGCCAGCAGTAATACCGGGACAGGGATCTATGGCTACACCTTC. It is translated as CASSNTGTGIYGYTF.

The chain links TRBV5-6 to TRBJ2-3; D perhaps matches TRBD2 (6 bases). V lost 0 bases to trimming and J lost 2 bases, with 10 bases between them. There are 15 residues in the CDR3. Germline V CDR1 and CDR2: SGHDT, YYEEEE. The DNA for the CDR3 is TGTGCCAGCAGCTTGGTCGGGGGAACCACAGATACGCAGTATTTT. Translating gives CASSLVGGTTDTQYF.

The rearrangement joins TRBV11-3 to TRBJ2-1; 8 bases are shared with TRBD2. This CDR3 is built from 17 residues. The trim removed 2 bases at V and 5 bases at J, leaving 11 bases unmatched. Germline CDR1 SGHNT, CDR2 YENEEA. CDR3 sequence: CASSLMRVSGDHNEQFF. CDR3 bases: TGTGCCAGCAGCTTAATGAGAGTTAGCGGGGACCACAATGAGCAGTTCTTC.

The CDR3 here is CASRGDRNEQYF. The CDR3 nucleotides are TGTGCCAGCAGGGGGGACAGAAACGAGCAGTACTTC. The chain has TRBV9 and TRBJ2-7; 7 positions match TRBD1. V shed 5 bases, J shed 5 bases, and the junction held 4 bases outside the gene matches. The CDR3 has 12 amino acids. CDR1 and CDR2 from the germline V gene are SGDLS and YYNGEE.

The chain recombines TRBV10-1 with TRBJ2-2; 8 positions match TRBD2. The CDR3 runs 17 residues. V lost 0 bases to trimming and J lost 7 bases; unmatched junction nucleotides: 10. Germline CDR1 reads WNHNN; CDR2 reads SYGVQD (reference sequence). The CDR3 loop is CASSESIGGGRFGELFF. DNA for the CDR3: TGCGCCAGCAGTGAGTCTATCGGTGGCGGGAGGTTCGGGGAGCTGTTTTTT.

This clone has more than one count but fewer than ten. The chain employs TRBV19 and TRBJ2-2; TRBD1 agrees at 7 bases. CDR3 length: 13 amino acids. Germline V lookup: CDR1 LNHDA, CDR2 SQIVND (reference sequence). DNA of the CDR3: TGTGCGCGGACAGGACCGAACACCGGGGAGCTGTTTTTT. Protein sequence: CARTGPNTGELFF.

V usage is TRBV27 and J usage is TRBJ2-2, with D unresolved. This CDR3 is 14 amino acids long. The germline V gene encodes CDR1 MNHEY and CDR2 SMNVEV (reference sequence). Trimming cost V 0 bases and J 5 bases, with 7 bases left between them. CDR3 nucleotide sequence: TGTGCCAGCAGTTTATCAATAGTAACCGGGGAGCTGTTTTTT. As protein: CASSLSIVTGELFF.

This clone was seen only a few times. The genes are TRBV5-1 and TRBJ1-1; TRBD1 matches at 8 bases. This CDR3 is built from 12 residues. Trimming took 7 bases from V and 1 from J; bases not matched to a gene: 0. CDR1 SGHRS and CDR2 YFSETQ come from the germline V gene. This CDR3 reads CASGQGNTEAFF. The CDR3 DNA reads as TGCGCCAGCGGACAGGGGAACACTGAAGCTTTCTTT.

The CDR3 nucleotides are TGTGCCAGCAGTACGCATTACAGGGGCCTTAACTATGGCTACACCTTC. It encodes CASSTHYRGLNYGYTF. The chain combines TRBV27 with TRBJ1-2; 7 bases line up with TRBD1. V trimming: 5 bases; J trimming: 1 base; junction bases outside the gene matches: 10. Germline CDR1 MNHEY, CDR2 SMNVEV (reference sequence). The CDR3 is made up of 16 amino acids.

V usage is TRBV9 and J usage is TRBJ2-1; possibly TRBD1 for D (6 bases). Germline-derived CDR1 and CDR2 are SGDLS and YYNGEE. The V and J ends lost 0 bases and 0 bases respectively, with 7 bases between them. The CDR3 runs to 15 residues. For the CDR3, the DNA is TGTGCCAGCAGCGTAGACAGGGTCTCCTACAATGAGCAGTTCTTC. Protein sequence: CASSVDRVSYNEQFF.

The CDR3 spells CASSVREETEAFF. CDR3 bases: TGTGCCAGCAGTGTTAGGGAGGAGACTGAAGCTTTCTTT. The chain joins TRBV2 to TRBJ1-1; no clear D gene. There are 13 residues in the CDR3. V was cut by 4 bases and J by 5 bases, with 11 bases left in between. The germline V gene encodes CDR1 SNHLY and CDR2 FYNNEI.